This entry lists 11 T cell receptor beta chains sequenced from one sample in a study of early T cells in non-severe SARS-CoV-2 infection. TCRdb reprocessed the 5' RACE reads with MiXCR, giving one entry per CDR3 protein. The table lists approximately 60,000 distinct CDR3 sequences, roughly 12% of them singletons. Sequencing was performed on whole blood. These receptors came from an adult who was a healthcare worker with PCR-confirmed SARS-CoV-2 infection or an uninfected control (not recorded which).

This clonotype came up many times. The CDR3, as DNA: TGCAGTGCTAGAGGGCTAGCGGATAGCACAGATACGCAGTATTTT. The encoded protein is CSARGLADSTDTQYF. V is TRBV20-1 and J is TRBJ2-3; 7 bases are shared with TRBD2. This CDR3 is built from 15 residues. Germline V CDR1 and CDR2: DFQATT, SNEGSKA (reference sequence). The V segment lost 1 base and the J segment 0 bases; nucleotides outside the gene matches: 4.

Many counts were recorded for this clonotype. This chain connects TRBV4-1 to TRBJ1-6, with D uncertain. CDR1 and CDR2 (germline): MGHRA, YSYEKL. The CDR3 is made up of 15 amino acids. With 1 base removed from V and 7 bases from J, the gap between germline ends came to 11 bases. CDR3 region: CASSQVQNANSPLHF. The DNA of the CDR3 is TGCGCCAGCAGCCAAGTCCAAAATGCGAATTCACCCCTCCACTTT.

This chain links TRBV3-1 with TRBJ2-7; 11 bases map to TRBD1. The CDR3 sequence is 15 residues long. The J segment lost 5 bases and the V segment lost 1 base, leaving 4 bases of the junction unmatched. In germline, CDR1 is LGHDT, CDR2 YNNKEL (reference sequence). In DNA form, the CDR3 reads TGTGCCAGCAGCCAAGTTCGGACAGGGGGCGACGAGCAGTACTTC. It is translated as CASSQVRTGGDEQYF.

This clonotype occurred many times. This chain connects TRBV7-2 to TRBJ2-3; D is perhaps TRBD2 (5 bases). Trimming left V 3 bases short and J 0 bases short, with 22 bases between. The CDR3 sequence is 19 residues long. CDR1 SGHTA and CDR2 FQGNSA come from the germline V gene. CDR3 in DNA: TGTGCCAGCAGCTTCGACGGCAGATGGACCACTAGGAGCACAGATACGCAGTATTTT. It specifies CASSFDGRWTTRSTDTQYF.

In this sample, this clonotype turned up many times. V and J are TRBV3-1 and TRBJ1-2; tentative D call: TRBD1 (6 bases). V was pared by 4 bases and J by 3 bases, with 21 bases between. The CDR3 runs to 17 residues. CDR1 and CDR2 (germline): LGHDT, YNNKEL (reference sequence). The CDR3 reads CASSPPIRPSGDYGYTF. The CDR3 nucleotides read TGTGCCAGCAGCCCTCCGATTCGGCCTTCAGGGGACTATGGCTACACCTTC.

This clonotype has at least ten counts. The chain recombines TRBV7-6 with TRBJ2-1, with D hard to call. Trimming shortened V by 1 base and J by 6 bases, and 16 bases separated the two germline ends. Looked up from germline, CDR1 is SGHVS and CDR2 is FNYEAQ. The CDR3 is made up of 16 amino acids. The CDR3 nucleotides read TGTGCCAGCAGCTTAGTTGGAGCCTCCTACTCCAATGAGCAGTTCTTC. Translation gives CASSLVGASYSNEQFF.

This clonotype was counted between two and nine times. The chain is built from TRBV27 and TRBJ1-6; D may be TRBD1 (6 bases). The germline gives CDR1 MNHEY, CDR2 SMNVEV (reference sequence). Trimming left V 8 bases short and J 4 bases short, with 12 bases between. The CDR3 is 14 residues long. CDR3 nucleotide sequence: TGTGCCAGCGCCACTGGACAGTATAATTCACCCCTCCACTTT. This codes for CASATGQYNSPLHF.

This clonotype occurred a few times. V gene TRBV20-1 combines with J gene TRBJ1-5; 7 bases fit TRBD1. Germline CDR1 reads DFQATT; CDR2 reads SNEGSKA (reference sequence). The V gene end was trimmed by 1 base and the J gene end by 0 bases; junction bases not matched to a gene: 12. The CDR3 loop spans 18 amino acids. CDR3 region: CSARAYRTGTYSNQPQHF. In nucleotides, the CDR3 is TGCAGTGCTAGAGCTTACCGGACAGGAACTTATAGCAATCAGCCCCAGCATTTT.

This clonotype appeared a few times. This chain connects TRBV20-1 to TRBJ2-3, with D unresolved. Germline CDR1 is DFQATT and CDR2 is SNEGSKA (reference sequence). The CDR3 totals 16 residues. V was shortened by 1 base and J by 4 bases, with 18 bases between the two germline ends. The CDR3 coding sequence is TGCAGTGCTAGAGTCGGTGAGGCTTCTCGGGCAGATACGCAGTATTTT. This translates into CSARVGEASRADTQYF.

This clonotype was detected many times. The V call is TRBV5-1, the J call TRBJ2-1; the D is unclear. This CDR3 spans 13 amino acids. Trimming took 7 bases from V and 8 from J, leaving 16 bases between them. Germline lookup yields CDR1 SGHRS and CDR2 YFSETQ. CDR3 residues: CASRPWGRDEQFF. CDR3 sequence (DNA): TGCGCCAGCCGCCCGTGGGGTAGGGATGAGCAGTTCTTC. Drawing the rest from reference TRBV5-1 and TRBJ2-1, the complete variable domain is KAGVTQTPRYLIKTRGQQVTLSCSPISGHRSVSWYQQTPGQGLQFLFEYFSETQRNKGNFPGRFSGRQFSNSRSEMNVSTLELGDSALYLCASRPWGRDEQFFGPGTRLTVL.

V usage is TRBV28 and J usage is TRBJ1-2; D is unresolved. V was trimmed by 5 bases and J by 5 bases, leaving 6 bases between them. CDR1 is MDHEN, CDR2 SYDVKM, per germline. The CDR3 loop spans 11 amino acids. The CDR3: CASSPTYGYTF. In DNA form, the CDR3 reads TGTGCCAGCAGTCCCACGTATGGCTACACCTTC.